The 30 T cell receptor beta chains below were found in one sample sequenced in a study of cytomegalovirus exposure and HLA in healthy donors. The PCR made use of 60 Vbeta and 13 Jbeta primers. Profiled with immunoSEQ multiplex PCR; TCRdb holds only in-frame clones, not every one. The table records roughly 150,000 clones, over 70% of them present only once. The sample consisted of PBMCs. The receptor set was obtained from a woman aged 18-30 years in good health and CMV-seronegative.

The V gene is TRBV13, the J gene TRBJ1-2; tentative D call: TRBD1 (6 bases). Germline-derived CDR1 and CDR2 are PRHDT and FYEKMQ (reference sequence). CDR3 length: 18 residues. Trimming took off 2 bases at V and 1 base at J, with 20 bases between the two ends. As DNA, the CDR3 is TGTGCCAGCAGCTTAAGGGGGGGATTACTACCTCTTAACTATGGCTACACCTTC. It translates to CASSLRGGLLPLNYGYTF.

J is TRBJ1-2 and V is TRBV19; D gene unclear. CDR3 length equals 12 residues. Between the trimmed V and J ends, which lost 1 base and 7 bases, there was a span of 7 bases. CDR1 is LNHDA and CDR2 is SQIVND in the germline V gene (reference sequence). The CDR3 sequence: CASSIGYSGYTF. CDR3 coding DNA: TGTGCCAGTAGTATAGGCTACAGTGGCTACACCTTC.

In its sample, this clone was seen once. The CDR3 spells CASSPVAGLTLPYEQYF. The CDR3 DNA reads TGTGCCAGCTCACCAGTAGCGGGCCTCACCCTTCCCTACGAGCAGTACTTC. J is TRBJ2-7 and V is TRBV18, with 7 bases matching TRBD2. The V gene's germline CDR1 is KGHSH and CDR2 LQKENI. The CDR3 sequence is 17 residues long. V shed 2 bases, J shed 2 bases, and the junction held 12 bases outside the gene matches.

Only a few counts were recorded for this clone. The J gene is TRBJ1-1, the V gene TRBV25-1; TRBD1 is a possible D gene (5 bases). This CDR3 contains 14 residues. Germline CDR1 is MGHDK and CDR2 is SYGVNS. V shed 0 bases and J shed 4 bases, with 9 bases lying between them. CDR3 coding DNA: TGTGCCAGCAGTGAATACACAGGTCTCACTGAAGCTTTCTTT. This translates into CASSEYTGLTEAFF.

The gene calls are TRBV15 and TRBJ2-7; TRBD2 might be the D (5 bases). CDR1 is LNHNV, CDR2 YYDKDF, per germline (reference sequence). The CDR3 consists of 18 residues. The V gene lost 0 bases and the J gene lost 5 bases, with 23 bases spanning the gap. Here the CDR3 reads CATSRDGRLRGNLNEQYF. CDR3 nucleotides: TGTGCCACCAGCAGAGATGGGCGCCTGCGAGGGAATTTAAACGAGCAGTACTTC.

The chain recombines TRBV14 with TRBJ1-2, with D possibly TRBD1 on 5 matching bases. In germline, CDR1 is SGHDN, CDR2 FVKESK. The CDR3 loop spans 11 amino acids. Trimming removed 5 bases at V and 8 bases at J, with 9 bases between. The CDR3 region is CASSAQGGYTF. The CDR3 DNA sequence: TGTGCCAGCAGCGCCCAGGGAGGCTACACCTTC.

CDR3 coding DNA: TGCGCCAGCAGCCGGCGCGGGGTGAGCACTGAAGCTTTCTTT. It specifies CASSRRGVSTEAFF. This rearrangement joins TRBV5-1 to TRBJ1-1; no firm D call. Germline lookup yields CDR1 SGHRS and CDR2 YFSETQ. The V and J ends lost 4 bases and 4 bases respectively, with 14 bases between them. This CDR3 has 14 residues.

V is TRBV19 and J is TRBJ1-2; 7 bases line up with TRBD1. The CDR3 is 16 amino acids. Germline V gene lookup returns CDR1 LNHDA and CDR2 SQIVND (reference sequence). The trim removed 4 bases at V and 4 bases at J, leaving 12 bases unmatched. CDR3 sequence: CASSKGAARAGYGYTF. In DNA, the CDR3 is TGTGCCAGTAGTAAGGGGGCAGCTCGGGCGGGCTATGGCTACACCTTC.

CDR3 residues: CASSVEASGGGPLYF. In DNA, the CDR3 is TGTGCCAGCAGCGTAGAGGCTAGCGGGGGGGGGCCCCTGTACTTC. J is TRBJ2-5 and V is TRBV9, with TRBD2 matching 12 bases. J was trimmed by 13 bases and V by 0 bases; bases with no gene match: 10. This CDR3 has 15 amino acids. Germline V CDR1 and CDR2: SGDLS, YYNGEE.

V and J are TRBV2 and TRBJ1-1; TRBD1 is a possible D gene (5 bases). Germline V gene data show CDR1 as SNHLY and CDR2 as FYNNEI. Trimming pared 7 bases from V and 4 bases from J, leaving 16 bases between. The CDR3 extends over 14 amino acids. The CDR3 is CASKRDRGGTEAFF. DNA for the CDR3: TGTGCCAGCAAGAGGGATCGGGGGGGCACTGAAGCTTTCTTT.

The chain couples TRBV7-6 to TRBJ2-3; D may be TRBD1 (6 bases). CDR3 length: 15 amino acids. The V end lost 6 bases, the J end lost 3 bases, and 16 bases lay between the germline ends. Germline CDR1 and CDR2: SGHVS and FNYEAQ. The CDR3 sequence: CASRGGQWRTDTQYF. The CDR3 nucleotides are TGTGCCAGCAGGGGTGGACAGTGGAGGACAGATACGCAGTATTTT. The full variable domain, completed using reference TRBV7-6 and TRBJ2-3, is GAGVSQSPRYKVTKRGQDVALRCDPISGHVSLYWYRQALGQGPEFLTYFNYEAQQDKSGLPNDRFSAERPEGSISTLTIQRTEQRDSAMYRCASRGGQWRTDTQYFGPGTRLTVL.

V and J are TRBV19 and TRBJ2-7; 10 bases line up with TRBD1. V was clipped by 3 bases and J by 5 bases; unmatched bases: 4. The germline CDR1 and CDR2 sequences are LNHDA and SQIVND (reference sequence). The CDR3 covers 14 residues. The DNA for the CDR3 is TGTGCCAGTAGTATCTGGGGGACAGGGGACGAGCAGTACTTC. Translating gives CASSIWGTGDEQYF.

V and J are TRBV7-9 and TRBJ2-5; D perhaps matches TRBD1 (5 bases). V shed 2 bases and J shed 5 bases, with 15 bases lying between them. Germline lookup yields CDR1 SEHNR and CDR2 FQNEAQ (reference sequence). The CDR3 has 15 residues. The CDR3 coding sequence is TGTGCCAGCAGCTTACGGACACCCTCGCCGGAGACCCAGTACTTC. Protein: CASSLRTPSPETQYF.

The rearrangement uses TRBV30 and TRBJ1-2; TRBD1 might be the D (6 bases). CDR1 and CDR2 from the germline V gene are GTSNPN and SVGIG (reference sequence). With 0 bases removed from V and 8 bases from J, the gap between germline ends came to 13 bases. The CDR3 is made up of 13 amino acids. The CDR3 loop reads CAWSVGTGFGYTF. DNA of the CDR3: TGTGCCTGGAGTGTAGGAACAGGGTTCGGCTACACCTTC.

The chain recombines TRBV11-2 with TRBJ1-1; 7 nucleotides match TRBD1. The CDR3 has 15 amino acids. Germline-derived CDR1 and CDR2 are SGHAT and FQNNGV. The V segment lost 5 bases and the J segment 3 bases; nucleotides outside the gene matches: 9. The DNA of the CDR3 is TGTGCCAGCAGCCAAGCGACCGGGACAGACACTGAAGCTTTCTTT. Amino acids: CASSQATGTDTEAFF.

This chain connects TRBV29-1 to TRBJ2-3; D gene uncertain. V lost 7 bases, J lost 0 bases, and 8 bases lay in between. There are 12 residues in the CDR3. CDR1 is SQVTM, CDR2 ANQGSEA, per germline. CDR3 in DNA: TGCAGCGGACTCACTAGCACAGATACGCAGTATTTT. It codes for CSGLTSTDTQYF.

This clone was seen a single time. The chain employs TRBV19 and TRBJ2-7, with D possibly matching TRBD1 (6 bases). Germline values: CDR1 LNHDA, CDR2 SQIVND (reference sequence). The V and J ends lost 2 bases and 2 bases respectively, with 13 bases between them. The CDR3 is made up of 15 amino acids. The CDR3 sequence: CASSISRDNPYEQYF. The CDR3 DNA follows: TGTGCCAGTAGTATATCTAGGGACAACCCCTACGAGCAGTACTTC.

The V call is TRBV27, the J call TRBJ1-2; 12 nucleotides agree with TRBD1. The CDR3 length is 20 residues. V shed 5 bases, J shed 3 bases, and the junction held 19 bases outside the gene matches. CDR1 is MNHEY and CDR2 is SMNVEV in the germline V gene (reference sequence). The CDR3 loop is CASSHKFGTGGADSYYGYTF. In DNA, the CDR3 is TGTGCCAGCAGTCACAAATTCGGGACAGGGGGCGCGGACTCCTACTATGGCTACACCTTC.

V and J are TRBV19 and TRBJ1-5; D is possibly TRBD1 (6 bases). The CDR3 has 17 amino acids. The germline gives CDR1 LNHDA, CDR2 SQIVND (reference sequence). V was trimmed by 4 bases and J by 4 bases, leaving 20 bases between them. CDR3 region: CASSRRAGAPANQPQHF. In nucleotides, the CDR3 is TGTGCCAGTAGTAGGCGGGCAGGGGCACCAGCTAATCAGCCCCAGCATTTT.

Notes on this clone: The junction departs from germline at one end; a sequencing error may be responsible. The chain links TRBV9 to TRBJ2-6, with a possible D match to TRBD2 (6 bases). In germline, CDR1 is SGDLS, CDR2 YYNGEE. This CDR3 contains 15 residues. CDR3 sequence (DNA): TGTGCCAGCAGCTTAGGGTCTCGCGGGGCCAACGGCCTGACTTTC. This gives the protein CASSLGSRGANGLTF.

This clone occurred a few times. V and J are TRBV5-8 and TRBJ2-3, with 9 bases lining up with TRBD1. This CDR3 has 15 amino acids. Trimming took 0 bases from V and 3 from J; bases not matched to a gene: 2. The germline V gene has CDR1 SGHTS and CDR2 YDEGEE. The DNA for the CDR3 is TGTGCCAGCAGCTTGGGGGACAGGGAAACAGATACGCAGTATTTT. This codes for CASSLGDRETDTQYF.

This chain uses TRBV28 with TRBJ2-7; D might be TRBD1 (5 bases). V was pared by 6 bases and J by 2 bases, with 14 bases between. The CDR3 is 14 amino acids. Germline lookup yields CDR1 MDHEN and CDR2 SYDVKM. The CDR3 region has the DNA TGTGCCAGCAGCCCGGACATCGGTGCCTACGAGCAGTACTTC. Its protein product is CASSPDIGAYEQYF.

The chain couples TRBV6-4 to TRBJ2-2; D ambiguous. V was clipped by 2 bases and J by 3 bases, with 4 bases between them. The CDR3 is 13 amino acids. Germline V gene data show CDR1 as MRHNA and CDR2 as SNTAGT. The chain's CDR3 is CASSDADTGELFF. CDR3 sequence (DNA): TGTGCCAGCAGTGACGCGGACACCGGGGAGCTGTTTTTT.

This rearrangement joins TRBV9 to TRBJ2-3; no firm D call. Per germline, CDR1 SGDLS and CDR2 YYNGEE. The V and J ends lost 0 bases and 3 bases respectively, with 8 bases between them. CDR3 size: 14 residues. This CDR3 is CASSVARETDTQYF. The CDR3 DNA follows: TGTGCCAGCAGCGTAGCTAGAGAGACAGATACGCAGTATTTT. The full variable domain, completed using reference TRBV9 and TRBJ2-3, is DSGVTQTPKHLITATGQRVTLRCSPRSGDLSVYWYQQSLDQGLQFLIQYYNGEERAKGNILERFSAQQFPDLHSELNLSSLELGDSALYFCASSVARETDTQYFGPGTRLTVL.

The rearrangement uses TRBV27 and TRBJ2-3; D might be TRBD1 (6 bases). V lost 10 bases and J 6 bases, leaving 17 bases between the germline ends. This CDR3 comprises 13 residues. CDR1 is MNHEY and CDR2 is SMNVEV in the germline V gene (reference sequence). The CDR3: CATSTGGRDTQYF. DNA for the CDR3: TGTGCCACCTCGACAGGAGGTAGGGATACGCAGTATTTT.

The CDR3 is CASSLGQGASGYTF. CDR3 nucleotides: TGTGCCAGCAGCTTGGGACAGGGGGCAAGTGGCTACACCTTC. The chain couples TRBV11-2 to TRBJ1-2; 12 nucleotides line up with TRBD1. CDR3 size: 14 residues. The germline V gene encodes CDR1 SGHAT and CDR2 FQNNGV. With V trimmed by 3 bases and J by 7 bases, 3 bases remained unmatched.

The chain has TRBV11-2 and TRBJ1-3, with a possible D match to TRBD1 (5 bases). CDR1 SGHAT and CDR2 FQNNGV come from the germline V gene. The CDR3 length is 13 residues. V lost 5 bases to trimming and J lost 4 bases, with 9 bases between them. The CDR3 here is CASSQGGGNTIYF. The CDR3 nucleotides are TGTGCCAGCAGCCAGGGTGGAGGAAACACCATATATTTT.

The rearrangement uses TRBV6-1 and TRBJ1-1; tentatively, D is TRBD1 (5 bases). The CDR3 contains 12 residues. With 6 bases removed from V and 3 bases from J, the gap between germline ends came to 8 bases. From germline, CDR1 is MNHNS and CDR2 SASEGT. The chain's CDR3 is CASRGQDTEAFF. CDR3 nucleotides: TGTGCCAGCAGGGGGCAGGACACTGAAGCTTTCTTT.

This clone was counted once. The junction does not match germline at one end; this may be a read error. This rearrangement joins TRBV19 to TRBJ2-6; perhaps TRBD1 as D (5 bases). Per the germline V gene, CDR1 is LNHDA and CDR2 is SQIVND (reference sequence). This CDR3 has 17 residues. CDR3 loop: CASSIFGRASGANGLTF. The CDR3 DNA is TGTGCCAGTAGTATCTTCGGACGGGCATCTGGGGCCAACGGCCTGACTTTC.

V is TRBV7-9 and J is TRBJ1-2, with D perhaps matching TRBD1 (6 bases). The CDR3 is made up of 15 amino acids. Germline V CDR1 and CDR2: SEHNR, FQNEAQ (reference sequence). Deletions cut 3 bases from V and 4 bases from J, with 15 bases between. This chain's CDR3 is CASSFRWGLGYGYTF. Written as DNA, the CDR3 is TGTGCCAGCAGCTTTCGCTGGGGGCTGGGCTATGGCTACACCTTC.